The 19 T cell receptor beta chains reported below all come from one sample, sequenced in a study of blood T cells in healthy people across ages. A second PCR, run for about 7 to 11 cycles, used a sample-barcoded 5' primer plus a J-beta primer mix. MiXCR, applied by TCRdb to the 5' RACE reads, yields one record per CDR3 protein. This sample has hundreds of thousands of distinct CDR3 sequences, with under 30% found just once. Sequencing used blood. The receptors stem from a woman at least 80 years old in good health.

This clonotype was observed at least ten times. V is TRBV30 and J is TRBJ2-1; 7 nucleotides line up with TRBD1. V lost 0 bases, J lost 10 bases, and 6 bases stayed unmatched. This CDR3 contains 13 residues. Germline CDR1 and CDR2: GTSNPN and SVGIG (reference sequence). The CDR3 nucleotides read TGTGCCTGGAGTGTACGAGGGGGCTTAGAGCAGTTCTTC. It codes for CAWSVRGGLEQFF.

This clonotype was detected a few times. V gene TRBV30 combines with J gene TRBJ2-7; 9 bases agree with TRBD1. This CDR3 is 16 amino acids long. Germline CDR1 GTSNPN, CDR2 SVGIG (reference sequence). V lost 0 bases, J lost 4 bases, and 10 bases stayed unmatched. The CDR3 sequence is CAWSVRPGQGPYEQYF. For the CDR3, the DNA is TGTGCCTGGAGTGTTCGCCCGGGACAGGGCCCATACGAGCAGTACTTC. The entire variable domain, with the rest obtained from reference TRBV30 and TRBJ2-7, is as follows: SQTIHQWPATLVQPVGSPLSLECTVEGTSNPNLYWYRQAAGRGLQLLFYSVGIGQISSEVPQNLSASRPQDRQFILSSKKLLLSDSGFYLCAWSVRPGQGPYEQYFGPGTRLTVT.

This clonotype was detected only a few times. J is TRBJ1-3 and V is TRBV29-1, with no clear D. The CDR3 contains 13 residues. V was trimmed by 2 bases and J by 0 bases, leaving 5 bases between them. The germline CDR1 and CDR2 sequences are SQVTM and ANQGSEA. The CDR3 coding sequence is TGCAGCGTTGAAAGGGTCTCTGGAAACACCATATATTTT. Translated, it gives CSVERVSGNTIYF.

A remark on this clonotype: Given a much more abundant clone one base away, this may be a read error. The chain recombines TRBV15 with TRBJ2-1, with TRBD1 identical over 8 bases. The germline V gene encodes CDR1 LNHNV and CDR2 YYDKDF (reference sequence). The CDR3 runs 17 residues. This chain's CDR3 is CATSRKAGGSSYNERFF. In DNA form, the CDR3 reads TGTGCCACCAGCAGAAAGGCAGGGGGCAGCTCCTACAATGAGCGGTTCTTC.

This clonotype showed up just a few times. In DNA, the CDR3 is TGCAGTGCTAGGAAAATCCCTAACTATGGCTACACCTTC. This translates into CSARKIPNYGYTF. The chain carries TRBV20-1 and TRBJ1-2; D remains ambiguous. Trimming removed 3 bases from V and 0 bases from J, with 8 bases in between. CDR3 length: 13 amino acids. Germline CDR1 DFQATT, CDR2 SNEGSKA (reference sequence).

In this sample, this clonotype turned up many times. The V gene is TRBV5-1, the J gene TRBJ2-3, with 8 bases matching TRBD1. J gave up 4 bases and V 1 base, and 8 bases lay outside the gene matches. The length of the CDR3 is 16 residues. Germline values: CDR1 SGHRS, CDR2 YFSETQ. The CDR3 is CASSLISGGASDTQYF. As DNA, the CDR3 is TGCGCCAGCAGCTTGATATCAGGGGGCGCGTCAGATACGCAGTATTTT.

The CDR3 DNA reads as TGTGCCAGCAGTCGGGACAGGGTAAGCAATCAGCCCCAGCATTTT. Amino acid sequence: CASSRDRVSNQPQHF. The rearrangement joins TRBV6-2 or TRBV6-3 to TRBJ1-5; 9 nucleotides line up with TRBD1. Germline-derived CDR1 and CDR2 are MNHEY and SVGEGT. J was trimmed by 1 base and V by 5 bases; bases with no gene match: 3. The CDR3 runs 15 residues.

This clonotype was recorded once. J is TRBJ2-1 and V is TRBV5-1; D perhaps matches TRBD1 (5 bases). Germline V gene lookup returns CDR1 SGHRS and CDR2 YFSETQ. This CDR3 spans 15 amino acids. V lost 0 bases, J lost 10 bases, and 17 bases lay in between. The CDR3 DNA reads as TGCGCCAGCAGCTTGGAAGGACGGACATCCTACGAGCAGTTCTTC. Protein product: CASSLEGRTSYEQFF.

This clonotype was seen a handful of times. The chain recombines TRBV2 with TRBJ2-3; TRBD2 matches 9 bases. Germline V gene data show CDR1 as SNHLY and CDR2 as FYNNEI. The CDR3 has 16 residues. The J segment lost 8 bases and the V segment lost 6 bases, leaving 15 bases of the junction unmatched. CDR3 amino acids: CASRLTSGLTSGTQYF. CDR3 in DNA: TGTGCCAGCAGGCTTACTAGCGGGTTAACCAGTGGTACGCAGTATTTT.

This clonotype was seen repeatedly, ten times or more. The V gene is TRBV20-1, the J gene TRBJ1-2; D call uncertain. This CDR3 comprises 12 residues. Trimming removed 3 bases at V and 8 bases at J, with 13 bases between. Germline assignment: CDR1 DFQATT and CDR2 SNEGSKA (reference sequence). The CDR3: CSASQRGKGYTF. In DNA form, the CDR3 reads TGCAGTGCTAGTCAGCGTGGGAAGGGCTACACCTTC.

This clonotype was seen a handful of times. The chain links TRBV25-1 to TRBJ1-1, with 9 bases lining up with TRBD1. J gave up 4 bases and V 1 base, and 7 bases lay outside the gene matches. The CDR3 is made up of 16 amino acids. The germline gives CDR1 MGHDK, CDR2 SYGVNS. The CDR3, as DNA: TGTGCCAGCAGTGAATCGTTAGGGACAGGGAGCACTGAAGCTTTCTTT. The encoded protein is CASSESLGTGSTEAFF.

The sample holds many counts of this clonotype. This sequence joins TRBV10-2 and TRBJ2-5, with 12 bases matching TRBD2. Germline trimming cut 6 bases from V and 7 bases from J; bases unmatched to any gene: 12. Germline V gives CDR1 WSHSY, CDR2 SAAADI. The CDR3 is 16 amino acids. In nucleotides, the CDR3 is TGCGCCAGCAGCCCTGGGACTAGCGGGCTAGGTGGGACCCAGTACTTC. As protein: CASSPGTSGLGGTQYF.

The table lists this clonotype with many counts. J is TRBJ2-5 and V is TRBV20-1, with D possibly being TRBD2 (6 bases). V was clipped by 1 base and J by 9 bases, with 15 bases between them. Germline CDR1 DFQATT, CDR2 SNEGSKA (reference sequence). The CDR3 covers 13 residues. CDR3 nucleotides: TGCAGTGCTAGAGTCTATGGCGGGGTGCCCCAGTACTTC. Its translation: CSARVYGGVPQYF.

Concerning this clonotype: This clone may be a read error of a much larger clone one base away. This chain connects TRBV11-2 to TRBJ2-1; D uncertain. The J call may be in error: the DNA end matches TRBJ2-7 better. CDR1 SGHAT and CDR2 FQNNGV come from the germline V gene. There are 16 residues in the CDR3. DNA of the CDR3: TGTGCCAGCAGCTTGGCGCGGATTGTGACCTACAATGAGCAGTACTTC. Translated, it gives CASSLARIVTYNEQYF.

This clonotype was seen repeatedly, ten times or more. The V gene is TRBV7-2, the J gene TRBJ2-5; a weak D match, TRBD1 (6 bases). The CDR3 is 15 residues long. Between the trimmed V and J ends, which lost 5 bases and 5 bases, there was a span of 18 bases. Germline assignment: CDR1 SGHTA and CDR2 FQGNSA. Written as DNA, the CDR3 is TGTGCCAGCAGCCTCGTACAGGGACGTGGCGAGACCCAGTACTTC. This encodes CASSLVQGRGETQYF.

In its sample, this clonotype was seen many times. This chain's CDR3 is CSAVGRGANIQYF. CDR3 nucleotides: TGCAGTGCGGTCGGGAGGGGCGCGAACATTCAGTACTTC. The V call is TRBV20-1, the J call TRBJ2-4; 8 nucleotides match TRBD2. V was pared by 6 bases and J by 7 bases, with 8 bases of the junction left unmatched. The CDR3 is 13 amino acids. Germline loops: CDR1 DFQATT, CDR2 SNEGSKA (reference sequence).

This clonotype occurred a few times. This chain links TRBV5-1 with TRBJ2-5, with 7 bases that match TRBD1. This CDR3 comprises 14 residues. CDR1 is SGHRS and CDR2 is YFSETQ in the germline V gene. V lost 3 bases to trimming and J lost 11 bases; unmatched junction nucleotides: 13. CDR3 DNA sequence: TGCGCCAGCAGCTCGGGACAGAGCTACAATGAGCAGTACTTC. This sequence encodes CASSSGQSYNEQYF.

The DNA for the CDR3 is TGCAGTGCTGGGACTAGCGGGAGCAAGTCCTACGAGCAGTACTTC. This translates into CSAGTSGSKSYEQYF. This chain connects TRBV20-1 to TRBJ2-7; 14 nucleotides line up with TRBD2. From germline, CDR1 is DFQATT and CDR2 SNEGSKA (reference sequence). This CDR3 comprises 15 residues. The V and J ends lost 5 bases and 1 base, in that order; junction bases with no gene match: 4.

This clonotype was detected ten times or more. The V call is TRBV7-8, the J call TRBJ2-7; 9 bases are shared with TRBD2. The CDR3 has 17 residues. Germline loops: CDR1 SGHVS, CDR2 FQNEAQ. Trimming removed 5 bases from V and 1 base from J; junction bases left unmatched: 12. CDR3 loop: CASSPGGGLAGSYEQYF. The CDR3 DNA reads as TGTGCCAGCAGCCCAGGGGGGGGGCTAGCGGGGTCCTACGAGCAGTACTTC. The variable domain in full, with the rest retrieved from reference TRBV7-8 and TRBJ2-7, is GAGVSQSPRYKVAKRGQDVALRCDPISGHVSLFWYQQALGQGPEFLTYFQNEAQLDKSGLPSDRFFAERPEGSVSTLKIQRTQQEDSAVYLCASSPGGGLAGSYEQYFGPGTRLTVT.